The 6 T cell receptor beta chains below all came from one sample that was sequenced in a study of blood T cells in healthy people across ages. The authors ran a second PCR of about 7 to 12 cycles using a sample-barcoded 5' primer and a J-beta primer mix. From the 5' RACE reads, TCRdb called clonotypes with MiXCR, one entry per CDR3 protein. Among about 2 million distinct CDR3 sequences listed, roughly 52% were seen once. Input material: blood. The receptors derive from a woman aged 35 to 49 in good health.

This chain connects TRBV20-1 to TRBJ2-1, with 10 bases matching TRBD1. The CDR3 loop spans 15 amino acids. The ends lost 0 bases at V and 4 bases at J; junction bases unmatched: 3. Per the germline V gene, CDR1 is DFQATT and CDR2 is SNEGSKA (reference sequence). This CDR3 is CSARERTGGYNEQFF. The CDR3 DNA sequence: TGCAGTGCTAGAGAAAGGACAGGGGGTTACAATGAGCAGTTCTTC.

V is TRBV20-1 and J is TRBJ1-6; D is possibly TRBD1 (6 bases). This CDR3 spans 13 amino acids. Germline lookup yields CDR1 DFQATT and CDR2 SNEGSKA (reference sequence). The ends were cut back, 5 bases at V and 10 bases at J, with 15 bases in the middle. The CDR3 DNA is TGCAGTGCTCCTCAAACAGGGTCCTCACCCCTCCACTTT. It codes for CSAPQTGSSPLHF.

The chain combines TRBV15 with TRBJ2-1; 7 positions match TRBD1. The CDR3 length is 14 residues. V shed 4 bases and J 4 bases; nucleotides not matched to a gene: 4. Germline lookup yields CDR1 LNHNV and CDR2 YYDKDF (reference sequence). The chain's CDR3 is CATSTRDRYNEQFF. As DNA, the CDR3 is TGTGCCACCAGCACCCGGGACAGATACAATGAGCAGTTCTTC.

J is TRBJ2-7 and V is TRBV20-1; 7 positions agree with TRBD1. The V segment lost 0 bases and the J segment 3 bases; nucleotides outside the gene matches: 8. CDR3 length equals 15 residues. The V gene's germline CDR1 is DFQATT and CDR2 SNEGSKA (reference sequence). Here the CDR3 DNA reads TGCAGTGCTAGAGATAGTAGGGGGCAAATCTACGAGCAGTACTTC. Translated: CSARDSRGQIYEQYF.

The chain has TRBV19 and TRBJ2-3, with 7 bases aligning to TRBD2. This CDR3 is built from 14 residues. V shed 7 bases, J shed 1 base, and the junction held 5 bases outside the gene matches. Germline V gene sequence: CDR1 LNHDA, CDR2 SQIVND (reference sequence). CDR3 coding DNA: TGTGCCAGTAAGGAAAGCGGGGGCACAGATACGCAGTATTTT. It encodes CASKESGGTDTQYF.

This clonotype was counted only a few times. The chain carries TRBV20-1 and TRBJ1-2; D possibly corresponds to TRBD1 (6 bases). The germline V gene encodes CDR1 DFQATT and CDR2 SNEGSKA (reference sequence). The germline V and J ends were trimmed by 3 bases and 1 base, with 12 bases remaining between them. The CDR3 covers 14 residues. CDR3 protein: CSASLDRYNYGYTF. The CDR3 bases are TGCAGTGCTAGTTTGGACAGATATAACTATGGCTACACCTTC.